The 23 T cell receptor beta chains presented below share a single source sample, sequenced in a study of graft-versus-host responses after intestinal transplantation. Their target antigens are unknown. TCRdb's copy holds only in-frame clones and misses some; the assay was immunoSEQ multiplex PCR. The sample lists about 90,000 clones; under 85% were seen once. The input for sequencing was unstimulated CD8+ T cells sorted from spleen or lymph node cells, taken before intestinal transplant. These receptors were collected from a human donor who received an intestinal transplant.

The chain combines TRBV11-3 with TRBJ2-1, with D possibly called TRBD1 or TRBD2 (5 bases each). V was pared by 7 bases and J by 5 bases, with 15 bases between. Germline V gives CDR1 SGHNT, CDR2 YENEEA. This CDR3 region has 14 residues. In DNA form, the CDR3 reads TGTGCCAGCAACTTCGGGGCGAAAAACAATGAGCAGTTCTTC. It translates to CASNFGAKNNEQFF.

CDR3 in DNA: TGTGCCAGCAGCCCAATAGCGGGAGGGTCCTACAATGAGCAGTTCTTC. Translated, it gives CASSPIAGGSYNEQFF. This rearrangement joins TRBV7-9 to TRBJ2-1, with 11 bases fitting TRBD2. The V gene's germline CDR1 is SEHNR and CDR2 FQNEAQ (reference sequence). This CDR3 has 16 residues. Trimming took 5 bases from V and 1 from J; bases not matched to a gene: 4.

This clone occurred a few times. The chain employs TRBV6-5 and TRBJ2-1; 9 bases map to TRBD2. Germline-derived CDR1 and CDR2 are MNHEY and SVGAGI. J gave up 6 bases and V 6 bases, and 3 bases lay outside the gene matches. The CDR3 extends over 13 amino acids. CDR3 bases: TGTGCCAGCAGGCCTAGCGGGGTCAATGAGCAGTTCTTC. Protein product: CASRPSGVNEQFF.

V is TRBV28 and J is TRBJ1-2; TRBD1 matches 10 bases. Germline values: CDR1 MDHEN, CDR2 SYDVKM. This CDR3 region has 17 residues. Trimming removed 0 bases from V and 5 bases from J; junction bases left unmatched: 9. In nucleotides, the CDR3 is TGTGCCAGCAGTTTATGGGACGACGGGACAGGGGTATATGGCTACACCTTC. Translating it yields CASSLWDDGTGVYGYTF.

The gene calls are TRBV6-6 and TRBJ1-5; D uncertain. Trimming shortened V by 5 bases and J by 4 bases, and 12 bases separated the two germline ends. Germline CDR1 MNHNY, CDR2 SVGAGI (reference sequence). The length of the CDR3 is 14 residues. The CDR3 DNA reads TGTGCCAGCAGTCGACTCTACTGGAATCAGCCCCAGCATTTT. Translated, it gives CASSRLYWNQPQHF.

This rearrangement joins TRBV28 to TRBJ1-3; D perhaps matches TRBD1 (5 bases). Germline V gene lookup returns CDR1 MDHEN and CDR2 SYDVKM. V lost 3 bases, J lost 4 bases, and 10 bases lay in between. The CDR3 is made up of 14 amino acids. The CDR3 protein is CASSFWGVGNTIYF. CDR3 DNA: TGTGCCAGCAGTTTTTGGGGGGTAGGAAACACCATATATTTT.

The CDR3 protein is CASSLGEGYYGYTF. CDR3 coding DNA: TGCGCCAGCAGCTTGGGCGAGGGGTACTATGGCTACACCTTC. The chain employs TRBV5-1 and TRBJ1-2; tentatively, D is TRBD1 (5 bases). Trimming stripped 0 bases from V and 3 bases from J, with 9 bases between. This CDR3 region has 14 residues. Germline lookup yields CDR1 SGHRS and CDR2 YFSETQ.

The chain joins TRBV10-3 to TRBJ2-1, with D possibly TRBD2 on 6 matching bases. The CDR3 length is 14 residues. CDR1 is ENHRY, CDR2 SYGVKD, per germline. V lost 3 bases and J lost 6, with 12 bases in between. CDR3 sequence reads: CAISEPARGNEQFF. Written as DNA, the CDR3 is TGTGCCATCAGTGAACCCGCGCGGGGCAATGAGCAGTTCTTC.

This chain uses TRBV29-1 with TRBJ1-1, with D uncertain. The CDR3 spans 10 residues. The germline V gene has CDR1 SQVTM and CDR2 ANQGSEA. The V gene lost 3 bases and the J gene lost 5 bases, with 4 bases spanning the gap. CDR3 sequence reads: CSVDGTEAFF. The CDR3, as DNA: TGCAGCGTTGACGGGACTGAAGCTTTCTTT.

The chain has TRBV4-1 and TRBJ1-5; D not certain. Germline V lookup: CDR1 MGHRA, CDR2 YSYEKL. The V gene lost 0 bases and the J gene lost 6 bases, with 6 bases spanning the gap. CDR3 size: 13 residues. The CDR3 nucleotides read TGCGCCAGCAGCCAAGACGGCGCTCAGCCCCAGCATTTT. This encodes CASSQDGAQPQHF.

The DNA of the CDR3 is TGTGCCACCAGTCCGGGACTAGCGGTAGGGGATGAGCAGTTCTTC. As protein: CATSPGLAVGDEQFF. The V gene is TRBV15, the J gene TRBJ2-1; 11 bases map to TRBD2. V was clipped by 6 bases and J by 8 bases; unmatched bases: 9. CDR3 length equals 15 residues. CDR1 and CDR2 from the germline V gene are LNHNV and YYDKDF (reference sequence).

This chain uses TRBV4-1 with TRBJ1-1; 10 nucleotides align to TRBD1. With V trimmed by 0 bases and J by 8 bases, 3 bases remained unmatched. From germline, CDR1 is MGHRA and CDR2 YSYEKL. The CDR3 is 14 residues long. CDR3 sequence reads: CASSQEDRGWEAFF. Here the CDR3 DNA reads TGCGCCAGCAGCCAAGAGGACAGGGGGTGGGAAGCTTTCTTT.

This clone was counted once. The V and J genes are TRBV4-1 and TRBJ1-6; no firm D call. V was trimmed by 4 bases and J by 4 bases, leaving 8 bases between them. CDR3 size: 14 residues. CDR1 is MGHRA and CDR2 is YSYEKL in the germline V gene. The CDR3 DNA is TGCGCCAGCAGCCGGTGGGGTTATAATTCACCCCTCCACTTT. It is translated as CASSRWGYNSPLHF.

The rearrangement uses TRBV27 and TRBJ2-7; TRBD2 matches 10 bases. The germline V gene encodes CDR1 MNHEY and CDR2 SMNVEV (reference sequence). The V and J ends lost 4 bases and 4 bases, in that order; junction bases with no gene match: 10. The CDR3 consists of 16 residues. CDR3 coding DNA: TGTGCCAGCAGTTCGAGGACTAGCGGAACAGGTTACGAGCAGTACTTC. It is translated as CASSSRTSGTGYEQYF.

This clone was detected once. A read error may produce the germline difference seen at one junction end. The V call is TRBV6-1, the J call TRBJ1-3, with no clear D. From germline, CDR1 is MNHNS and CDR2 SASEGT. The CDR3 spans 14 residues. CDR3 residues: CASSEFSSGNTIYF. In DNA form, the CDR3 reads TGTGCCAGCAGTGAGTTTAGCTCTGGGAACACCATATATTTT.

The J gene is TRBJ2-7, the V gene TRBV6-1; TRBD1 matches 10 bases. The J segment lost 3 bases and the V segment lost 3 bases, leaving 5 bases of the junction unmatched. The CDR3 consists of 15 residues. Germline loops: CDR1 MNHNS, CDR2 SASEGT. The CDR3 spells CASSDETGGFYEQYF. As DNA, the CDR3 is TGTGCCAGCAGTGATGAGACAGGGGGCTTCTACGAGCAGTACTTC.

The chain has TRBV13 and TRBJ2-2; no definite D call. Germline V CDR1 and CDR2: PRHDT, FYEKMQ (reference sequence). The CDR3 is 12 amino acids. The ends were cut back, 3 bases at V and 7 bases at J, with 6 bases in the middle. CDR3 amino acids: CASSLGGGELFF. The CDR3, as DNA: TGTGCCAGCAGCTTGGGCGGCGGGGAGCTGTTTTTT.

This chain links TRBV5-1 with TRBJ2-5; 13 positions agree with TRBD2. CDR1 and CDR2 from the germline V gene are SGHRS and YFSETQ. Trimming removed 1 base from V and 4 bases from J; junction bases left unmatched: 1. This CDR3 region has 15 residues. As DNA, the CDR3 is TGCGCCAGCAGCTTGACTAGCGGGGGGGCAGAGACCCAGTACTTC. Its protein product is CASSLTSGGAETQYF.

The table lists this clone with a few counts. This chain joins TRBV27 and TRBJ2-7; D is perhaps TRBD1 (6 bases). The V end was cut by 8 bases, the J end by 13 bases, with 15 bases between. Germline assignment: CDR1 MNHEY and CDR2 SMNVEV (reference sequence). The CDR3 runs to 10 residues. This CDR3 is CASGTGMRYF. The CDR3 DNA sequence: TGTGCCAGCGGAACAGGGATGAGATACTTC.

The chain couples TRBV14 to TRBJ1-6; D may be TRBD1 (5 bases). CDR1 is SGHDN, CDR2 FVKESK, per germline. This CDR3 comprises 15 residues. V was pared by 3 bases and J by 4 bases, with 10 bases between. The DNA for the CDR3 is TGTGCCAGCAGCCAGAGACAGAGATATAATTCACCCCTCCACTTT. Residues: CASSQRQRYNSPLHF. Combining the CDR3 with reference TRBV14 and TRBJ1-6 gives the whole variable domain EAGVTQFPSHSVIEKGQTVTLRCDPISGHDNLYWYRRVMGKEIKFLLHFVKESKQDESGMPNNRFLAERTGGTYSTLKVQPAELEDSGVYFCASSQRQRYNSPLHFGNGTRLTVT.

The V and J genes are TRBV28 and TRBJ2-3; D gene unclear. Germline lookup yields CDR1 MDHEN and CDR2 SYDVKM. Trimming left V 2 bases short and J 7 bases short, with 13 bases between. This CDR3 comprises 14 residues. DNA of the CDR3: TGTGCCAGCAGTTTAGGTTCTCGCAAAAATACGCAGTATTTT. Amino acids: CASSLGSRKNTQYF.

In DNA, the CDR3 is TGTGCCAGCAGTTACCAAGGACAGGCGAGCTATGGCTACACCTTC. Its translation is CASSYQGQASYGYTF. The chain employs TRBV6-9 and TRBJ1-2; 7 bases are a match to TRBD1. The V and J ends lost 3 bases and 4 bases, in that order; junction bases with no gene match: 8. The germline gives CDR1 MNHGY, CDR2 SVAAGI. This CDR3 contains 15 residues.

The chain employs TRBV5-1 and TRBJ2-7, with TRBD1 identical over 7 bases. V was clipped by 4 bases and J by 4 bases; unmatched bases: 5. In germline, CDR1 is SGHRS, CDR2 YFSETQ. The length of the CDR3 is 13 residues. This chain's CDR3 is CASSEGQNYEQYF. CDR3 sequence (DNA): TGCGCCAGCAGCGAGGGACAGAATTACGAGCAGTACTTC.